The present T cell receptor beta chain was sequenced within a study of blood T cells in healthy people across ages. Researchers collected 9 to 10 milliliters of peripheral blood from every single donor. Alongside a J-beta primer mix, a sample-barcoded 5' primer served in a second PCR lasting roughly 6 to 11 cycles. TCRdb independently ran MiXCR on the 5' RACE reads; one entry per CDR3 protein. Among around 1,800,000 distinct CDR3 sequences listed, 35% to 50% were seen once. The germline V gene has CDR1 SEHNR and CDR2 FQNEAQ (reference sequence). V was clipped by 5 bases and J by 0 bases, with 14 bases between them. There are 15 residues in the CDR3.

This chain connects TRBV7-9 to TRBJ2-7; D ambiguous. Sequencing used blood. The TCR was taken from a human donor in good health. The CDR3 DNA sequence: TGTGCCAGCAGCCCAGCCAGCCAACCCTCCTACGAGCAGTACTTC. Protein product: CASSPASQPSYEQYF.